This TCR beta chain was sequenced in a study of blood T cell repertoires in COVID-19. Overall study: There were acute and convalescent COVID-19 samples, and they came from the United States, Italy and Spain. Sample material is recorded as cDNA or gDNA derived from T cells, B-cell-depleted T cells, or PBMCs.

Per the authors' pipeline: Reference gene primer amplification gave estimated nucleated cell counts. The repertoire was sequenced with immunoSEQ multiplex PCR; TCRdb's copy has only in-frame clones and lacks some. The DNA was the basis for D and trimming; V, J and clone size are from that table. This table has 110,000 or so clones, roughly 80% appearing once. Germline V gene data show CDR1 as PRHDT and CDR2 as FYEKMQ (reference sequence). Between the trimmed V and J ends, which lost 5 bases and 9 bases, there was a span of 14 bases. The CDR3 runs to 12 residues. The receptor's source is a man aged 50 or older with acute or convalescent COVID-19. The sequenced sample consisted of peripheral blood. The chain has TRBV13 and TRBJ2-7, with D perhaps TRBD1 (6 bases). Here the CDR3 DNA reads TGTGCCAGCAGCCCAAACAGGGCGACGCAGTACTTC. It specifies CASSPNRATQYF.